This TCR beta chain is drawn from a study of OX40 agonist ivuxolimab in advanced cancers. Study-level background: The treatment was a fully human IgG2 OX40 agonist, ivuxolimab. Patients with prior anti-PD-1, anti-PD-L1 or anti-CTLA-4 therapy were eligible; 40% had some.

This table comes from immunoSEQ multiplex PCR, and its TCRdb copy is limited to in-frame clones, with some not included. The data hold more than 65,000 clones, with about 81% observed a single time. Points from the study as a whole: Clonal expansion was among the lowest in partial responders at 0.1-3.0 mg/kg, especially CD8+. Dose levels from 0.1 to 3.0 mg/kg saw CD4+ and CD8+ blood T cells expand clonally by week 6.

This clone was detected a few times. What it binds is unknown. This receptor was taken from an adult with an advanced solid tumor such as melanoma, head and neck, liver or kidney cancer. The sample here was CD4+ or CD8+ T cells sorted from blood, taken in a trial of the OX40 agonist ivuxolimab.

The CDR3 coding sequence is TGTGCCAGCAGCCAAGTAGGAGGGACGGCGACCGGGCCCTACAATGAGCAGTTCTTC. Translating it yields CASSQVGGTATGPYNEQFF. V gene TRBV14 combines with J gene TRBJ2-1, with TRBD2 as a possible D gene (6 bases). V was pared by 1 base and J by 2 bases, with 21 bases between. The CDR3 runs 19 residues. The V gene's germline CDR1 is SGHDN and CDR2 FVKESK.